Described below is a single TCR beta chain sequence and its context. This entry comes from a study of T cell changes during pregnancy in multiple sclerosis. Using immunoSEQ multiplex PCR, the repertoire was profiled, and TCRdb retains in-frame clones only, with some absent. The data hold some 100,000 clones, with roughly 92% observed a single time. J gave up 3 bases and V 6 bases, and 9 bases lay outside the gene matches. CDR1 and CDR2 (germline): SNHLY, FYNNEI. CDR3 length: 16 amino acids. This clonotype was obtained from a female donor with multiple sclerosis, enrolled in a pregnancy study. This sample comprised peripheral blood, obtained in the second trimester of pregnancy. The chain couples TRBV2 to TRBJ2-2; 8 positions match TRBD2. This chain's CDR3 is CASRTFLAGYTGELFF. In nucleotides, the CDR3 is TGTGCCAGCAGGACCTTTCTAGCGGGCTACACCGGGGAGCTGTTTTTT.